This TCR beta chain was obtained from a study of blood T cell repertoires in COVID-19. Across the whole study: Samples of COVID-19 (acute and convalescent) were obtained from the United States, Italy and Spain. From T cells, B-cell-depleted T cells, or PBMCs came the material, which was cDNA or gDNA.

Authors' processing steps: Amplification with reference gene primers provided the estimates of nucleated cell counts. This table comes from immunoSEQ multiplex PCR, and its TCRdb copy is limited to in-frame clones, with some not included. Clone size and the V and J calls come from that table; the DNA yielded D and trimming. The sample has about 380,000 clones; approximately 84% are singletons. This CDR3 is built from 16 residues. Per germline, CDR1 SGHTA and CDR2 FQGNSA. Unmatched junction bases numbered 4, after V lost 0 bases and J lost 3 bases. This receptor was taken from a woman between 25 and 40 years old who had recovered from COVID-19. V gene TRBV7-2 combines with J gene TRBJ2-1; 8 bases line up with TRBD2. Sample: PBMCs or T cells enriched from blood (not recorded which). CDR3 DNA sequence: TGTGCCAGCAGCTTAGCTAGCGGGGATAACTACAATGAGCAGTTCTTC. Protein sequence: CASSLASGDNYNEQFF. The whole variable domain, remainder taken from reference TRBV7-2 and TRBJ2-1, is GAGVSQSPSNKVTEKGKDVELRCDPISGHTALYWYRQSLGQGLEFLIYFQGNSAPDKSGLPSDRFSAERTGGSVSTLTIQRTQQEDSAVYLCASSLASGDNYNEQFFGPGTRLTVL.